The rows below give T cell receptor beta chains drawn from one sample of a study of blood T cell repertoires in COVID-19. Sequenced by immunoSEQ multiplex PCR; TCRdb stores in-frame clones only, minus some. The data hold around 140,000 clones, with roughly 84% observed a single time. The specimen sequenced was peripheral blood. The receptor source for this set is a man aged 25-45 years with COVID-19, enrolled during active disease. CDR3s include the opening cysteine and the closing phenylalanine or tryptophan. The D gene is left open where the match is weak. The size entry is marked missing in some rows and otherwise reads once, few, many or a size class.

D gene: NA; clone size: NA; V gene: TRBV7-6; J gene: TRBJ1-4; CDR3 protein: CASMGQNEKLFF; CDR3 DNA: TGTGCCAGCATGGGGCAGAATGAAAAACTGTTTTTT
D gene: TRBD1; clone size: NA; V gene: TRBV15; J gene: TRBJ2-1; CDR3 protein: CATSARTGNEQFF; CDR3 DNA: TGTGCCACCAGCGCCCGGACAGGGAATGAGCAGTTCTTC
D gene: NA; clone size: NA; V gene: TRBV27; J gene: TRBJ1-2; CDR3 protein: CATLSEDGYTF; CDR3 DNA: TGTGCCACTCTCAGCGAGGATGGCTACACCTTC
D gene: NA; clone size: NA; V gene: TRBV7-8; J gene: TRBJ1-2; CDR3 protein: CASSLGQIYGYTF; CDR3 DNA: TGTGCCAGCAGCTTAGGGCAAATCTATGGCTACACCTTC
D gene: TRBD2; clone size: few; V gene: TRBV19; J gene: TRBJ2-1; CDR3 protein: CASSIGSSGRGYEQFF; CDR3 DNA: TGTGCCAGTAGTATAGGATCCAGCGGGAGGGGATATGAGCAGTTCTTC
D gene: NA; clone size: NA; V gene: TRBV2; J gene: TRBJ2-1; CDR3 protein: CASSPRVDEQFF; CDR3 DNA: TGTGCCAGCAGTCCTCGAGTAGATGAGCAGTTCTTC
D gene: NA; clone size: NA; V gene: TRBV3-1/TRBV3-2; J gene: TRBJ2-5; CDR3 protein: CASSQSYSRETQYF; CDR3 DNA: TGTGCCAGCAGCCAAAGCTACAGCAGAGAGACCCAGTACTTC
D gene: NA; clone size: once; V gene: TRBV30; J gene: TRBJ2-7; CDR3 protein: CASTVGSVYEQYF; CDR3 DNA: TGTGCCTCGACCGTCGGCAGCGTCTACGAGCAGTACTTC
D gene: NA; clone size: NA; V gene: TRBV20-1; J gene: TRBJ1-6; CDR3 protein: CSASDEVALHF; CDR3 DNA: TGCAGTGCTAGCGACGAGGTGGCCCTCCACTTT
D gene: NA; clone size: NA; V gene: TRBV28; J gene: TRBJ2-3; CDR3 protein: CACRDWSTDTQYF; CDR3 DNA: TGTGCCTGCCGGGACTGGAGCACAGATACGCAGTATTTT
D gene: TRBD1; clone size: NA; V gene: TRBV2; J gene: TRBJ2-5; CDR3 protein: CASRRTGEETQYF; CDR3 DNA: TGTGCCAGCAGGCGGACAGGGGAAGAGACCCAGTACTTC
D gene: TRBD2; clone size: NA; V gene: TRBV13; J gene: TRBJ2-7; CDR3 protein: CASNSGHSYEQYF; CDR3 DNA: TGTGCCAGCAATAGCGGGCACTCCTACGAGCAGTACTTC
D gene: TRBD2; clone size: NA; V gene: TRBV7-3; J gene: TRBJ2-1; CDR3 protein: CASSQGLAGHNEQFF; CDR3 DNA: TGTGCCAGCAGCCAGGGGCTAGCGGGACACAATGAGCAGTTCTTC
D gene: TRBD1; clone size: NA; V gene: TRBV5-1; J gene: TRBJ2-7; CDR3 protein: CASRNTGQAYEQYF; CDR3 DNA: TGCGCCAGCAGGAACACGGGACAGGCCTACGAGCAGTACTTC
D gene: NA; clone size: NA; V gene: TRBV29-1; J gene: TRBJ2-1; CDR3 protein: CSVEESIYNEQFF; CDR3 DNA: TGCAGCGTTGAAGAGTCCATCTACAATGAGCAGTTCTTC
D gene: NA; clone size: NA; V gene: TRBV5-6; J gene: TRBJ2-7; CDR3 protein: CASSSLRGFSYEQYF; CDR3 DNA: TGTGCCAGCAGCTCCCTCCGGGGGTTTTCCTACGAGCAGTACTTC
D gene: NA; clone size: few; V gene: TRBV5-8; J gene: TRBJ1-1; CDR3 protein: CASSPTGTRTEAFF; CDR3 DNA: TGTGCCAGCAGTCCTACAGGGACGAGGACTGAAGCTTTCTTT
D gene: TRBD2; clone size: NA; V gene: TRBV6-1; J gene: TRBJ2-3; CDR3 protein: CASSEGGGRLTDTQYF; CDR3 DNA: TGTGCCAGCAGTGAAGGAGGCGGGAGGCTAACAGATACGCAGTATTTT
D gene: NA; clone size: NA; V gene: TRBV21-1; J gene: TRBJ2-7; CDR3 protein: CASSTSGTCTYEQYF; CDR3 DNA: TGTGCCAGCAGCACCTCCGGGACTTGCACCTACGAGCAGTACTTC
D gene: NA; clone size: NA; V gene: TRBV30; J gene: TRBJ1-5; CDR3 protein: CAWRNRIDQPQHF; CDR3 DNA: TGTGCCTGGAGAAACAGAATAGATCAGCCCCAGCATTTT
D gene: NA; clone size: NA; V gene: TRBV5-6; J gene: TRBJ2-1; CDR3 protein: CASSFSVYGEQFF; CDR3 DNA: TGTGCCAGCAGCTTTAGTGTTTACGGTGAGCAGTTCTTC
D gene: TRBD1; clone size: once; V gene: TRBV13; J gene: TRBJ2-3; CDR3 protein: CASSSRDSSTDTQYF; CDR3 DNA: TGTGCCAGCAGCTCCCGGGACAGCAGTACAGATACGCAGTATTTT
D gene: TRBD1; clone size: NA; V gene: TRBV6-6; J gene: TRBJ1-2; CDR3 protein: CASRAGTEGGYTF; CDR3 DNA: TGTGCCAGCAGAGCCGGGACAGAGGGGGGCTACACCTTC